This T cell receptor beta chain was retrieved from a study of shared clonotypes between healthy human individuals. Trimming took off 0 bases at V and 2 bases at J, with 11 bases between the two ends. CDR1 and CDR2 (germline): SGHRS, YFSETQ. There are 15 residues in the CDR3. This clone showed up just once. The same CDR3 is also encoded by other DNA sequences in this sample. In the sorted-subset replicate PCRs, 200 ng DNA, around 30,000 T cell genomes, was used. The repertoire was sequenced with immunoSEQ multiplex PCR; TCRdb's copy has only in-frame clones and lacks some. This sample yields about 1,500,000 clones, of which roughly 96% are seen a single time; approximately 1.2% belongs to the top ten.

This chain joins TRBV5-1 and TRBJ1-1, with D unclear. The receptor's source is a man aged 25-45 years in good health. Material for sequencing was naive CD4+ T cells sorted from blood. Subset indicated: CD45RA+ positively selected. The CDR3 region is CASSLGTASNTEAFF. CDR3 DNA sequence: TGCGCCAGCAGCTTGGGGACGGCTAGCAACACTGAAGCTTTCTTT.